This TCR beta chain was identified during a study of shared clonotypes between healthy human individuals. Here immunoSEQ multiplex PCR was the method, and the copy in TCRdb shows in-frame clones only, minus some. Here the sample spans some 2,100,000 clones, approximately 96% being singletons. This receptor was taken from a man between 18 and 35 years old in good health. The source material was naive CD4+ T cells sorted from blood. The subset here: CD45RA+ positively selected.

The CDR3 DNA is TGTGCCAGCAGTGAAGCGCAAGTCTTCTCTGGGGCCAACGTCCTGACTTTC. Translated, it gives CASSEAQVFSGANVLTF. J is TRBJ2-6 and V is TRBV2, with unresolved D. The V gene lost 0 bases and the J gene lost 0 bases, with 9 bases spanning the gap. Germline CDR1 is SNHLY and CDR2 is FYNNEI. The CDR3 is 17 residues long. Based on the CDR3 plus reference TRBV2 and TRBJ2-6, the full variable domain is EPEVTQTPSHQVTQMGQEVILRCVPISNHLYFYWYRQILGQKVEFLVSFYNNEISEKSEIFDDQFSVERPDGSNFTLKIRSTKLEDSAMYFCASSEAQVFSGANVLTFGAGSRLTVL.